The clone carrying this T cell receptor beta chain was counted once. Germline V gene lookup returns CDR1 LNHDA and CDR2 SQIVND (reference sequence). V shed 3 bases and J shed 2 bases, with 13 bases lying between them. This CDR3 has 15 residues. In the source study's methods: Using reference gene primer amplification, nucleated cell counts were estimated. Some clones are missing from TCRdb's copy, which holds only in-frame ones; the method was immunoSEQ multiplex PCR. Clone size and the V and J calls come from that table; the DNA yielded D and trimming. Found here are roughly 45,000 clones, approximately 84% of them singletons; the top ten hold 4.4%. This sample was taken from a study of blood T cell repertoires in COVID-19. Study context: Italy, Spain and the United States were the sources of the convalescent and acute COVID-19 samples. From T cells, B-cell-depleted T cells, or PBMCs came the material, which was cDNA or gDNA.

The chain uses TRBV19 and TRBJ1-1, with a weak D call TRBD1 (5 bases). The source is a man in his fifties with active COVID-19. Material: peripheral blood. CDR3 loop: CASSIGRVLNTEAFF. CDR3 bases: TGTGCCAGTAGTATCGGCAGGGTACTCAACACTGAAGCTTTCTTT.